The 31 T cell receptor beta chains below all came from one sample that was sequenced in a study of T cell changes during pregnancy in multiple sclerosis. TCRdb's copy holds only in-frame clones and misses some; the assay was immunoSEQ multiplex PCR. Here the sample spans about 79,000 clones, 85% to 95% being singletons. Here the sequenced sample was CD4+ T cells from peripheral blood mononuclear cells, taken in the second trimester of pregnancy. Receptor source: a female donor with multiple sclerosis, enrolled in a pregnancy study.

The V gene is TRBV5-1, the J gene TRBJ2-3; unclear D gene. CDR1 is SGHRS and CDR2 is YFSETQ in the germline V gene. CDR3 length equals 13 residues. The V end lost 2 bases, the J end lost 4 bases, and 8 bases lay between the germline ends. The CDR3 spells CASSFIGPDTQYF. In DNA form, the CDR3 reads TGCGCCAGCAGCTTCATCGGTCCAGATACGCAGTATTTT.

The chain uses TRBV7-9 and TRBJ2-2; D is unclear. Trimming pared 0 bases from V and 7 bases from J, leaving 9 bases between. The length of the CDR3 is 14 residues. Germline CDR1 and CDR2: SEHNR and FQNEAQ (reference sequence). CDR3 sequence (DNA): TGTGCCAGCAGCTTAGCCAGAATAAACGGGGAGCTGTTTTTT. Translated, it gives CASSLARINGELFF. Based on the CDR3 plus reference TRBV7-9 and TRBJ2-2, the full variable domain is DTGVSQNPRHKITKRGQNVTFRCDPISEHNRLYWYRQTLGQGPEFLTYFQNEAQLEKSRLLSDRFSAERPKGSFSTLEIQRTEQGDSAMYLCASSLARINGELFFGEGSRLTVL.

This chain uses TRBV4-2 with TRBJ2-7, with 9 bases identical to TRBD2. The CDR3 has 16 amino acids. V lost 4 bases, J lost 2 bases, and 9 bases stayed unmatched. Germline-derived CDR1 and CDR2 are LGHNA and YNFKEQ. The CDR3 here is CASSPRRASGTYEQYF. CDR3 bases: TGTGCCAGCAGCCCCCGGAGGGCTAGCGGGACCTACGAGCAGTACTTC.

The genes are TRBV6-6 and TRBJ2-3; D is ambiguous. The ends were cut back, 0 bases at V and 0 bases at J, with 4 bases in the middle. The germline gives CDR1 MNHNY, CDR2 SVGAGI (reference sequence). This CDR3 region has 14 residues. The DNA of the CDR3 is TGTGCCAGCAGTTACTCCACTAGCACAGATACGCAGTATTTT. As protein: CASSYSTSTDTQYF.

CDR3 sequence: CASSQLTGFGNTIYF. In DNA form, the CDR3 reads TGTGCCAGCAGCCAATTGACAGGGTTCGGAAACACCATATATTTT. V and J are TRBV14 and TRBJ1-3; 7 nucleotides align to TRBD1. The germline V gene has CDR1 SGHDN and CDR2 FVKESK. The CDR3 extends over 15 amino acids. The V and J ends lost 2 bases and 4 bases, in that order; junction bases with no gene match: 5. Full variable domain (rest looked up from reference TRBV14 and TRBJ1-3): EAGVTQFPSHSVIEKGQTVTLRCDPISGHDNLYWYRRVMGKEIKFLLHFVKESKQDESGMPNNRFLAERTGGTYSTLKVQPAELEDSGVYFCASSQLTGFGNTIYFGEGSWLTVV.

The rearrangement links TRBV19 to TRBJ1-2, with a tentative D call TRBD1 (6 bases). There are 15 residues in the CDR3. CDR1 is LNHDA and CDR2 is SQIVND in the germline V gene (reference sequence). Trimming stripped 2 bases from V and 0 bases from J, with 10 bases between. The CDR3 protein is CASSIIQGSNYGYTF. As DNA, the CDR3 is TGTGCCAGTAGTATAATTCAGGGGTCTAACTATGGCTACACCTTC.

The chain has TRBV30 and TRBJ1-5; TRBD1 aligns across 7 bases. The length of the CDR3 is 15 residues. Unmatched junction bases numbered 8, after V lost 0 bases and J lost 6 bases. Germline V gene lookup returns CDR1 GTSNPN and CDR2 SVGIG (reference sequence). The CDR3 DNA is TGTGCCTGGAGTGTTTCAGGGGGAGATGGTCAGCCCCAGCATTTT. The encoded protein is CAWSVSGGDGQPQHF.

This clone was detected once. CDR3 sequence: CASSPIGGLSGNTIYF. In nucleotides, the CDR3 is TGTGCCAGTAGCCCTATAGGGGGTCTCTCTGGAAACACCATATATTTT. The chain employs TRBV19 and TRBJ1-3; TRBD1 is a possible D gene (6 bases). The CDR3 consists of 16 residues. Trimming removed 6 bases at V and 0 bases at J, with 15 bases between. The V gene's germline CDR1 is LNHDA and CDR2 SQIVND (reference sequence).

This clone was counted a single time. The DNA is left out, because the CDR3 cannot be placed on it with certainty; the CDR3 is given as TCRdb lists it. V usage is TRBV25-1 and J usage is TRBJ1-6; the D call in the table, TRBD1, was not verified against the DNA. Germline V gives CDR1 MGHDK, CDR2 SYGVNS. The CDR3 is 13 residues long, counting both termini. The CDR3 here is CASSTSKGMTLHF.

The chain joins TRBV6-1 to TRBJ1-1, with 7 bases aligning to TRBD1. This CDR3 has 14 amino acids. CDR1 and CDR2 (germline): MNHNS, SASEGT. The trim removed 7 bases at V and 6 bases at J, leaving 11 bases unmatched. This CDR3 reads CASNQQGIIPEAFF. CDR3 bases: TGTGCCAGCAATCAACAGGGGATCATCCCTGAAGCTTTCTTT.

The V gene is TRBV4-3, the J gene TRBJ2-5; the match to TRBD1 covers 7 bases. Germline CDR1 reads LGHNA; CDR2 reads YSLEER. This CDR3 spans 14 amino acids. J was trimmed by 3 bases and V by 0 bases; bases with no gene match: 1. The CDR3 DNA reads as TGCGCCAGCAGCCAAGAGACAGGGAAAGAGACCCAGTACTTC. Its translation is CASSQETGKETQYF.

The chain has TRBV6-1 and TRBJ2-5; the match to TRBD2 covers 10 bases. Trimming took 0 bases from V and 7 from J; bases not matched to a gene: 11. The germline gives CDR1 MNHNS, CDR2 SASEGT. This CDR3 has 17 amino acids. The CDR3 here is CASSEALSGRAPGTQYF. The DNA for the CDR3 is TGTGCCAGCAGTGAAGCTCTCAGCGGGAGGGCCCCGGGGACCCAGTACTTC.

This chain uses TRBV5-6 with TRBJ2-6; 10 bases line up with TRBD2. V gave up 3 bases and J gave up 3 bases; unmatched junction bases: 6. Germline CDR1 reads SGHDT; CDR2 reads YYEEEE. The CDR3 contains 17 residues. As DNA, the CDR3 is TGTGCCAGCAGCTCGCTAGCGGGAGACAGTGGGGCCAACGTCCTGACTTTC. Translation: CASSSLAGDSGANVLTF.

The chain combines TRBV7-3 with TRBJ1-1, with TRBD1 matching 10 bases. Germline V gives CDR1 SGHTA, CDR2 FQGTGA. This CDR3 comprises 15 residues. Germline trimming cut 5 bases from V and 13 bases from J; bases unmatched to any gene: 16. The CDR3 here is CASSPTGGAGQGGFF. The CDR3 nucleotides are TGTGCCAGCAGCCCGACAGGGGGCGCGGGTCAAGGCGGTTTCTTT.

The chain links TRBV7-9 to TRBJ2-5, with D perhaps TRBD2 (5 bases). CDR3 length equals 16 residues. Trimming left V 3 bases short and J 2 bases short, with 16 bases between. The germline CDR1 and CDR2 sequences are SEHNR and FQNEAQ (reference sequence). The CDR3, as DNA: TGTGCCAGCAGCTTCCGAGGAGGTGCGGGTCAAGAGACCCAGTACTTC. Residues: CASSFRGGAGQETQYF.

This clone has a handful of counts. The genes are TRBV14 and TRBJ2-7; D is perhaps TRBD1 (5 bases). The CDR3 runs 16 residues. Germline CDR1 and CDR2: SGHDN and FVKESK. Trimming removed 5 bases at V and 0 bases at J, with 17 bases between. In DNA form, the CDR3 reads TGTGCCAGCAGCTCGACAGTCCTTAGGGGCTCCTACGAGCAGTACTTC. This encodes CASSSTVLRGSYEQYF.

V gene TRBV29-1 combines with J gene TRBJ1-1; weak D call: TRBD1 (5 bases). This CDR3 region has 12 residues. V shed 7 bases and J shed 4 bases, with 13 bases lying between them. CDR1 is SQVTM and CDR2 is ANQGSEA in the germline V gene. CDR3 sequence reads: CSALQGTTEAFF. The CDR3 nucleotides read TGCAGCGCCCTCCAGGGTACCACTGAAGCTTTCTTT.

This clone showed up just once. CDR3 in amino acids: CSAQGVGNSPLHF. The CDR3 nucleotides are TGCAGCGCCCAGGGGGTGGGCAATTCACCCCTCCACTTT. This rearrangement joins TRBV29-1 to TRBJ1-6, with 7 positions matching TRBD1. Germline V gene lookup returns CDR1 SQVTM and CDR2 ANQGSEA. V dropped 7 bases and J dropped 7; count of bases not matched to a gene: 7. The CDR3 contains 13 residues.

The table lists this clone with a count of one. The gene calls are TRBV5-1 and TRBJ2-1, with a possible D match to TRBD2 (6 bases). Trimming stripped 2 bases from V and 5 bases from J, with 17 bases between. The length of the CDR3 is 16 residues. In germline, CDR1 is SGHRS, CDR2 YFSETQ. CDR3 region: CASSFSSGGANNEQFF. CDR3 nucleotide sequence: TGCGCCAGCAGCTTTTCCTCCGGGGGAGCCAACAATGAGCAGTTCTTC.

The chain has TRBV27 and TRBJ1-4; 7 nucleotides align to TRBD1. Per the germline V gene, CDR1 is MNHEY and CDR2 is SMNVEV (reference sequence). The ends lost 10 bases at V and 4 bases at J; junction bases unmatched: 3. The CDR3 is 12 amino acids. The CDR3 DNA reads TGTGCCAACGGGACAGATAATGAAAAACTGTTTTTT. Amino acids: CANGTDNEKLFF.

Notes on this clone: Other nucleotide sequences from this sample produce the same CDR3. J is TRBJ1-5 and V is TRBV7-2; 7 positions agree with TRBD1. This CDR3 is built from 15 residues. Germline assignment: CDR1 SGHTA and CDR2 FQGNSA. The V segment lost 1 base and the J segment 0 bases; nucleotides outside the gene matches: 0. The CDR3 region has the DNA TGTGCCAGCAGCTTAGACAGGGGTAGCAATCAGCCCCAGCATTTT. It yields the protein CASSLDRGSNQPQHF. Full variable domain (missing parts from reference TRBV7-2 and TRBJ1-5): GAGVSQSPSNKVTEKGKDVELRCDPISGHTALYWYRQSLGQGLEFLIYFQGNSAPDKSGLPSDRFSAERTGGSVSTLTIQRTQQEDSAVYLCASSLDRGSNQPQHFGDGTRLSIL.

CDR3 nucleotide sequence: TGTGCCAGCAGCTTGGATAGTAATGAAAAACTGTTTTTT. Amino acid sequence: CASSLDSNEKLFF. The rearrangement links TRBV5-4 to TRBJ1-4; no clear D gene. Trimming removed 0 bases at V and 4 bases at J, with 4 bases between. This CDR3 region has 13 residues. The germline CDR1 and CDR2 sequences are SGHNT and YYREEE (reference sequence). Combining the CDR3 with reference TRBV5-4 and TRBJ1-4 gives the whole variable domain ETGVTQSPTHLIKTRGQQVTLRCSSQSGHNTVSWYQQALGQGPQFIFQYYREEENGRGNFPPRFSGLQFPNYSSELNVNALELDDSALYLCASSLDSNEKLFFGSGTQLSVL.

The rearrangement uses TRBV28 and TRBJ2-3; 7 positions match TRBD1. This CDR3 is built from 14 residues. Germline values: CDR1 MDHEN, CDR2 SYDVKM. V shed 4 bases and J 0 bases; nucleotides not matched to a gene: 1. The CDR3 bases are TGTGCCAGCAGTTCCAGGGGGAGCACAGATACGCAGTATTTT. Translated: CASSSRGSTDTQYF.

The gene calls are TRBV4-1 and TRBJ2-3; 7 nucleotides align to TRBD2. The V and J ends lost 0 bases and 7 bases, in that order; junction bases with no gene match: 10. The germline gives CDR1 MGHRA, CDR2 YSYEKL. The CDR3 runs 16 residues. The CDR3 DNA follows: TGCGCCAGCAGCCAAGATCGGAGCGGGGTCACTTATACGCAGTATTTT. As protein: CASSQDRSGVTYTQYF.

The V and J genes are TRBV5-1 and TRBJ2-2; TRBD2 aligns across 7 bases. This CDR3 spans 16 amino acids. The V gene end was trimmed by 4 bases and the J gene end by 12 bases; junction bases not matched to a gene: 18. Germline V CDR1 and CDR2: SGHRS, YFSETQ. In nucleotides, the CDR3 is TGCGCCAGCAGCCAAGGTAGTCGGCAGGCGGGGGAAAAGCTGTTTTTT. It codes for CASSQGSRQAGEKLFF.

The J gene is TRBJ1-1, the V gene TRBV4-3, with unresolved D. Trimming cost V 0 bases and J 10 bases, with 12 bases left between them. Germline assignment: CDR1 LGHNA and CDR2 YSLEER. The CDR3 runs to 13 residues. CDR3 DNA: TGCGCCAGCAGCCAAGAGAACGGGGATGGAGCTTTCTTT. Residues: CASSQENGDGAFF.

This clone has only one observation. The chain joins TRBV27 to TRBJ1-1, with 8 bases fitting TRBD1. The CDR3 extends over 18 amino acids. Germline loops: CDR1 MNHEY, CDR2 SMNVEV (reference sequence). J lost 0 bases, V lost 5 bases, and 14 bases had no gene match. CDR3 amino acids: CASSLRTGQGTMNTEAFF. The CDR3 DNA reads TGTGCCAGCAGTCTACGGACAGGGCAAGGCACCATGAACACTGAAGCTTTCTTT.

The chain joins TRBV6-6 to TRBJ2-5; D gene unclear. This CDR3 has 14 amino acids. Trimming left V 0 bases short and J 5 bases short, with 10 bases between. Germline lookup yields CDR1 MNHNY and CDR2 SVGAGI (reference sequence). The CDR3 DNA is TGTGCCAGCAGTTACTCAGAGTTCGGGGAGACCCAGTACTTC. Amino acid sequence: CASSYSEFGETQYF.

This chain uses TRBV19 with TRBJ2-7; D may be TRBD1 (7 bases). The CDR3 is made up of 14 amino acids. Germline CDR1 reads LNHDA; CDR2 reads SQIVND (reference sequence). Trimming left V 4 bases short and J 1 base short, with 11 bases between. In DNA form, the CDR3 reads TGTGCCAGTAGTAAGACAGGGACTTCCTACGAGCAGTACTTC. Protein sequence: CASSKTGTSYEQYF.

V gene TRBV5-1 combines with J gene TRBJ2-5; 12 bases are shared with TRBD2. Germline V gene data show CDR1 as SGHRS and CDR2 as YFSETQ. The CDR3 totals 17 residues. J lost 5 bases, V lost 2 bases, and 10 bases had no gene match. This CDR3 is CASSFLAGGPSSETQYF. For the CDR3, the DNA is TGCGCCAGCAGCTTCCTAGCGGGGGGGCCTTCGTCGGAGACCCAGTACTTC. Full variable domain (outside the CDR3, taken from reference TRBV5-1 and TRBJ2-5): KAGVTQTPRYLIKTRGQQVTLSCSPISGHRSVSWYQQTPGQGLQFLFEYFSETQRNKGNFPGRFSGRQFSNSRSEMNVSTLELGDSALYLCASSFLAGGPSSETQYFGPGTRLLVL.

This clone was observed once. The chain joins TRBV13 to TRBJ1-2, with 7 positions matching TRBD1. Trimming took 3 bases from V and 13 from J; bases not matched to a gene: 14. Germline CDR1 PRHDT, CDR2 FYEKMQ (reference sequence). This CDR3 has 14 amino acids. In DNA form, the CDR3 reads TGTGCCAGCAGCTTCTGGATAGGGGGCTTTCTAGCCACCTTC. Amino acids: CASSFWIGGFLATF.